The rows below give T cell receptor beta chains drawn from one sample of a study of graft-versus-host responses after intestinal transplantation. Measured with immunoSEQ multiplex PCR; TCRdb has only the in-frame clones, and not every one. The sample holds tens of thousands of clones, 80% to 95% seen once. The source was bone marrow, collected almost 750 days after intestinal transplantation. Every receptor here comes from a human patient who received an intestinal transplant, so some T cells may come from the graft donor. Both conserved end residues are part of each CDR3. D genes are given only for firm matches. The size entry is marked missing in some rows and otherwise reads once, few, many or a size class.

V gene: TRBV28; clone size: .; D gene: .; J gene: TRBJ2-5; CDR3 protein: CASRSGAYQETQYF; CDR3 DNA: TGTGCCAGCAGATCGGGGGCGTATCAGGAGACCCAGTACTTC
V gene: TRBV9; clone size: .; D gene: .; J gene: TRBJ1-5; CDR3 protein: CASSVVSQREPQHF; CDR3 DNA: TGTGCCAGCAGCGTAGTGAGTCAAAGGGAGCCCCAGCATTTT
V gene: TRBV6-6; clone size: once; D gene: .; J gene: TRBJ2-2; CDR3 protein: CASGANGDTGELFF; CDR3 DNA: TGTGCCAGCGGCGCGAATGGGGACACCGGGGAGCTGTTTTTT
V gene: TRBV4-2; clone size: few; D gene: .; J gene: TRBJ1-6; CDR3 protein: CASSQEAGTPNSPLHF; CDR3 DNA: TGTGCCAGCAGCCAAGAGGCCGGGACTCCTAATTCACCCCTCCACTTT
V gene: TRBV2; clone size: .; D gene: TRBD1; J gene: TRBJ2-2; CDR3 protein: CASSAHRGRGTGELFF; CDR3 DNA: TGTGCCAGCAGTGCGCACAGGGGGCGCGGGACCGGGGAGCTGTTTTTT
V gene: TRBV5-1; clone size: once; D gene: TRBD1; J gene: TRBJ2-2; CDR3 protein: CASRDRGSSGELFF; CDR3 DNA: TGCGCCAGCAGAGACAGGGGGTCTTCCGGGGAGCTGTTTTTT
V gene: TRBV25-1; clone size: .; D gene: .; J gene: TRBJ2-7; CDR3 protein: CASGYRSYEQYF; CDR3 DNA: TGTGCCAGCGGCTACCGGTCCTACGAGCAGTACTTC
V gene: TRBV18; clone size: .; D gene: .; J gene: TRBJ1-4; CDR3 protein: CASSPLPETNEKLFF; CDR3 DNA: TGTGCCAGCTCACCACTGCCAGAAACTAATGAAAAACTGTTTTTT
V gene: TRBV21-1; clone size: once; D gene: .; J gene: TRBJ1-6; CDR3 protein: CASSKSIVGRQWDNSPLHF; CDR3 DNA: TGTGCCAGCAGCAAATCAATCGTGGGGCGACAGTGGGATAATTCACCCCTCCACTTT
V gene: TRBV28; clone size: few; D gene: .; J gene: TRBJ2-7; CDR3 protein: CASSLHLTSLSYEQYF; CDR3 DNA: TGTGCCAGCAGTTTACATTTAACTTCTTTATCATACGAGCAGTACTTC
V gene: TRBV9; clone size: .; D gene: .; J gene: TRBJ1-1; CDR3 protein: CASSVEGGSNTEAFF; CDR3 DNA: TGTGCCAGCAGCGTAGAAGGCGGCTCGAACACTGAAGCTTTCTTT
V gene: TRBV6-5; clone size: .; D gene: .; J gene: TRBJ2-5; CDR3 protein: CASTQGEHQYF; CDR3 DNA: TGTGCCAGCACCCAGGGAGAACACCAGTACTTC
V gene: TRBV19; clone size: .; D gene: TRBD2; J gene: TRBJ2-5; CDR3 protein: CFLVGGGSQETQYF; CDR3 DNA: TGTTTCCTAGTTGGGGGAGGGAGTCAAGAGACCCAGTACTTC
V gene: TRBV19; clone size: .; D gene: TRBD1; J gene: TRBJ2-1; CDR3 protein: CASSTDRGSNNEQFF; CDR3 DNA: TGTGCCAGTAGTACAGACAGGGGGTCAAACAATGAGCAGTTCTTC
V gene: TRBV7-2; clone size: .; D gene: TRBD1; J gene: TRBJ1-2; CDR3 protein: CASSLGDRGLRYGYTF; CDR3 DNA: TGTGCCAGCAGCTTAGGGGACAGGGGCTTGCGATATGGCTACACCTTC
V gene: TRBV9; clone size: .; D gene: TRBD2; J gene: TRBJ2-7; CDR3 protein: CASSVGGGTYEQYF; CDR3 DNA: TGTGCCAGCAGCGTAGGGGGAGGGACCTACGAGCAGTACTTC
V gene: TRBV28; clone size: .; D gene: .; J gene: TRBJ2-7; CDR3 protein: CASTSPSLRTEQYF; CDR3 DNA: TGTGCCAGCACCTCCCCTAGCCTCAGAACCGAGCAGTACTTC
V gene: TRBV10-2; clone size: .; D gene: .; J gene: TRBJ2-1; CDR3 protein: CASSDPGRPGAYNEQFF; CDR3 DNA: TGCGCCAGCAGCGACCCCGGACGACCAGGCGCCTACAATGAGCAGTTCTTC
V gene: TRBV6-5; clone size: .; D gene: .; J gene: TRBJ2-7; CDR3 protein: CASSSINEQYF; CDR3 DNA: TGTGCCAGCAGTTCAATCAACGAGCAGTACTTC
V gene: TRBV5-1; clone size: .; D gene: .; J gene: TRBJ1-1; CDR3 protein: CASSFSTSGDTEAFF; CDR3 DNA: TGCGCCAGCAGCTTCTCAACGTCGGGAGACACTGAAGCTTTCTTT
V gene: TRBV28; clone size: .; D gene: .; J gene: TRBJ2-1; CDR3 protein: CAGSDATANEQFF; CDR3 DNA: TGTGCTGGCTCGGACGCGACTGCCAATGAGCAGTTCTTC
V gene: TRBV10-2; clone size: .; D gene: .; J gene: TRBJ2-1; CDR3 protein: CASWDPSSYNEQFF; CDR3 DNA: TGCGCCAGCTGGGATCCCAGCTCCTACAATGAGCAGTTCTTC
V gene: TRBV18; clone size: .; D gene: TRBD2; J gene: TRBJ2-2; CDR3 protein: CASLPTGLAGTGELFF; CDR3 DNA: TGTGCCAGCCTGCCGACGGGACTAGCGGGCACCGGGGAGCTGTTTTTT
V gene: TRBV5-5; clone size: .; D gene: .; J gene: TRBJ1-2; CDR3 protein: CASSPLDGGSSYGYTF; CDR3 DNA: TGTGCCAGCAGCCCGTTGGACGGGGGAAGTTCATATGGCTACACCTTC
V gene: TRBV5-4; clone size: .; D gene: .; J gene: TRBJ1-1; CDR3 protein: CASSLTADSIYTEAFF; CDR3 DNA: TGTGCCAGCAGCCTGACAGCGGACAGTATCTACACTGAAGCTTTCTTT
V gene: TRBV10-2; clone size: .; D gene: TRBD1; J gene: TRBJ2-1; CDR3 protein: CASSAKRSGQGRNEQFF; CDR3 DNA: TGCGCCAGCAGCGCAAAAAGATCCGGACAGGGCCGCAATGAGCAGTTCTTC
V gene: TRBV28; clone size: .; D gene: .; J gene: TRBJ1-4; CDR3 protein: CASSEGGLDEKLFF; CDR3 DNA: TGTGCCAGCAGTGAAGGCGGCCTCGATGAAAAACTGTTTTTT
V gene: TRBV2; clone size: .; D gene: .; J gene: TRBJ2-7; CDR3 protein: CASSEQGTSYEQYF; CDR3 DNA: TGTGCCAGCAGTGAACAGGGCACCTCCTACGAGCAGTACTTC
V gene: TRBV9; clone size: .; D gene: TRBD2; J gene: TRBJ2-1; CDR3 protein: CASSSSGTSYNEQFF; CDR3 DNA: TGTGCCAGCAGCTCTAGCGGGACATCCTACAATGAGCAGTTCTTC
V gene: TRBV6-6; clone size: .; D gene: .; J gene: TRBJ1-6; CDR3 protein: CAEGSPLHF; CDR3 DNA: TGTGCCGAAGGGTCACCCCTCCACTTT
V gene: TRBV6-5; clone size: few; D gene: TRBD2; J gene: TRBJ2-5; CDR3 protein: CASSYSSGGGETQYF; CDR3 DNA: TGTGCCAGCAGTTACTCTAGCGGGGGTGGAGAGACCCAGTACTTC
V gene: TRBV2; clone size: once; D gene: .; J gene: TRBJ2-7; CDR3 protein: CASTEGSFGEQYF; CDR3 DNA: TGTGCCAGCACGGAGGGATCTTTTGGCGAGCAGTACTTC
V gene: TRBV18; clone size: .; D gene: .; J gene: TRBJ1-1; CDR3 protein: CASSPYAIFQGHTEAFF; CDR3 DNA: TGTGCCAGCTCACCTTACGCGATTTTCCAGGGACACACTGAAGCTTTCTTT
V gene: TRBV29-1; clone size: .; D gene: .; J gene: TRBJ2-2; CDR3 protein: CSVVISGAGELFF; CDR3 DNA: TGCAGCGTTGTGATATCGGGGGCCGGGGAGCTGTTTTTT
V gene: TRBV19; clone size: .; D gene: TRBD2; J gene: TRBJ2-1; CDR3 protein: CASSKTSGRLNNEQFF; CDR3 DNA: TGTGCCAGTAGTAAGACTAGCGGGAGGTTGAACAATGAGCAGTTCTTC
V gene: TRBV6-5; clone size: .; D gene: .; J gene: TRBJ2-7; CDR3 protein: CASSYSSVFDEQYF; CDR3 DNA: TGTGCCAGCAGTTACTCGTCAGTATTCGACGAGCAGTACTTC
V gene: TRBV18; clone size: .; D gene: TRBD2; J gene: TRBJ2-1; CDR3 protein: CASSQLAGIQSSYNEQFF; CDR3 DNA: TGTGCCAGCTCACAGTTAGCGGGGATACAGAGCTCCTACAATGAGCAGTTCTTC
V gene: TRBV7-6; clone size: .; D gene: TRBD1; J gene: TRBJ1-2; CDR3 protein: CASSARQGGGYTF; CDR3 DNA: TGTGCCAGCAGCGCCAGACAGGGAGGTGGCTACACCTTC
V gene: TRBV7-9; clone size: .; D gene: TRBD1; J gene: TRBJ1-2; CDR3 protein: CASRPRGEIANYGYTF; CDR3 DNA: TGTGCCAGCAGGCCCAGGGGGGAAATTGCTAACTATGGCTACACCTTC
V gene: TRBV7-6; clone size: .; D gene: .; J gene: TRBJ2-7; CDR3 protein: CASSLANRGEQYF; CDR3 DNA: TGTGCCAGCAGCTTAGCGAACCGGGGCGAGCAGTACTTC
V gene: TRBV5-5; clone size: .; D gene: TRBD1; J gene: TRBJ1-4; CDR3 protein: CASSSGTGNEKLFF; CDR3 DNA: TGTGCCAGCAGCTCCGGGACAGGGAATGAAAAACTGTTTTTT
V gene: TRBV5-4; clone size: .; D gene: TRBD2; J gene: TRBJ2-1; CDR3 protein: CASSSGGIRLAEGNEQFF; CDR3 DNA: TGTGCCAGCAGCTCGGGGGGTATCCGACTAGCGGAGGGCAATGAGCAGTTCTTC
V gene: TRBV7-9; clone size: once; D gene: .; J gene: TRBJ2-7; CDR3 protein: CASSPSRTDEQHF; CDR3 DNA: TGTGCCAGCAGCCCGAGCCGGACGGACGAGCAGCACTTC
V gene: TRBV9; clone size: .; D gene: .; J gene: TRBJ1-2; CDR3 protein: CASSVGSTPNYGYTF; CDR3 DNA: TGTGCCAGCAGCGTAGGTTCCACTCCTAACTATGGCTACACCTTC
V gene: TRBV27; clone size: .; D gene: .; J gene: TRBJ2-7; CDR3 protein: CASSLGSGVEQYF; CDR3 DNA: TGTGCCAGCAGTCTCGGGAGTGGCGTGGAGCAGTACTTC
V gene: TRBV4-2; clone size: .; D gene: .; J gene: TRBJ2-2; CDR3 protein: CASSQDFAGELFF; CDR3 DNA: TGTGCCAGCAGCCAAGATTTTGCCGGGGAGCTGTTTTTT
V gene: TRBV5-4; clone size: .; D gene: .; J gene: TRBJ1-6; CDR3 protein: CASRSASAAYNSPLHF; CDR3 DNA: TGTGCCAGCAGATCAGCCTCGGCGGCCTATAATTCACCCCTCCACTTT
V gene: TRBV18; clone size: .; D gene: .; J gene: TRBJ2-3; CDR3 protein: CASSPPPRLSVPDTQYF; CDR3 DNA: TGTGCCAGCTCACCTCCTCCCCGACTGAGCGTTCCAGATACGCAGTATTTT
V gene: TRBV2; clone size: .; D gene: .; J gene: TRBJ1-5; CDR3 protein: CASSPTVELAQHF; CDR3 DNA: TGTGCCAGCAGTCCGACAGTTGAATTAGCCCAGCATTTT
V gene: TRBV7-3; clone size: .; D gene: .; J gene: TRBJ2-3; CDR3 protein: CASSLVGGSADTQYF; CDR3 DNA: TGTGCCAGCAGCTTGGTCGGGGGTAGCGCAGATACGCAGTATTTT
V gene: TRBV4-2; clone size: .; D gene: .; J gene: TRBJ2-2; CDR3 protein: CASRPSIGTGELFF; CDR3 DNA: TGTGCCAGCAGACCATCCATCGGCACCGGGGAGCTGTTTTTT
V gene: TRBV15; clone size: .; D gene: .; J gene: TRBJ2-5; CDR3 protein: CATSRDTSLPVPGGQETQYF; CDR3 DNA: TGTGCCACCAGCAGAGACACGAGTCTTCCGGTCCCTGGGGGCCAAGAGACCCAGTACTTC
V gene: TRBV5-1; clone size: .; D gene: TRBD2; J gene: TRBJ2-1; CDR3 protein: CASALAGVDNEQFF; CDR3 DNA: TGCGCCAGCGCCTTAGCGGGAGTCGATAATGAGCAGTTCTTC
V gene: TRBV27; clone size: .; D gene: .; J gene: TRBJ1-5; CDR3 protein: CASSLWGGGNQPQHF; CDR3 DNA: TGTGCCAGCAGTTTATGGGGCGGGGGGAATCAGCCCCAGCATTTT
V gene: TRBV7-9; clone size: few; D gene: .; J gene: TRBJ1-5; CDR3 protein: CASGRNQPQHF; CDR3 DNA: TGTGCCAGCGGGCGCAATCAGCCCCAGCATTTT
V gene: TRBV11-1; clone size: once; D gene: .; J gene: TRBJ2-2; CDR3 protein: CASSFWQMNTGELFF; CDR3 DNA: TGTGCCAGCAGCTTTTGGCAGATGAACACCGGGGAGCTGTTTTTT
V gene: TRBV5-4; clone size: .; D gene: .; J gene: TRBJ1-1; CDR3 protein: CASSRHWGKEDTEAFF; CDR3 DNA: TGTGCCAGCAGCCGTCATTGGGGAAAGGAGGACACTGAAGCTTTCTTT